This TCR beta chain was sequenced during a study of response to subunit inactivated influenza vaccine. In TCRdb, the RT-PCR reads were re-called with MiXCR into one record per CDR3 protein. The sample yields 650,000 to 800,000 distinct CDR3 sequences, approximately 18% seen once. This clonotype was counted a few times. Antigen unknown. Study results and limitations: Authors suggested each seasonal flu vaccination may recruit only limited numbers of new T cells.

V lost 1 base, J lost 2 bases, and 2 bases stayed unmatched. The CDR3 runs to 14 residues. Germline V gene data show CDR1 as LGHNA and CDR2 as YSLEER. This TCR was recovered from a man aged 50 to 60 who received an inactivated influenza vaccine. The genes are TRBV4-3 and TRBJ2-7; 7 bases match TRBD1. The sequencing used PBMCs from blood, collected more than 4 days after vaccination. This CDR3 is CASSQAQGAYEQYF. The DNA of the CDR3 is TGCGCCAGCAGCCAAGCCCAGGGGGCCTACGAGCAGTACTTC.